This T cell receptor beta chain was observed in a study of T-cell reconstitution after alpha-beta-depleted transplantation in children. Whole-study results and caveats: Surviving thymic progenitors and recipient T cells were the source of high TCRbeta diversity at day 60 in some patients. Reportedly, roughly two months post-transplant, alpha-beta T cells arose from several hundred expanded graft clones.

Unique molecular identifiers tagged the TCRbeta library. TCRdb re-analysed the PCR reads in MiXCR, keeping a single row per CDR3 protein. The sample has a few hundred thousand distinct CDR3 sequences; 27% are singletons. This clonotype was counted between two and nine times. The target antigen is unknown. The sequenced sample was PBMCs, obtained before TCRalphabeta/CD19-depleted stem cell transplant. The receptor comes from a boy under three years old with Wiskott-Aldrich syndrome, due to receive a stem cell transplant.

The DNA of the CDR3 is TGCGCCAGCAGCTTGTTAGGTGGTCAGTCCTACGAGCAGTACTTC. Its translation: CASSLLGGQSYEQYF. The genes are TRBV5-1 and TRBJ2-7, with D unclear. The germline CDR1 and CDR2 sequences are SGHRS and YFSETQ. The CDR3 extends over 15 amino acids. Trimming cost V 1 base and J 1 base, with 12 bases left between them.